These 15 T cell receptor beta chains were all obtained from the same sample, sequenced in a study of cytomegalovirus exposure and HLA in healthy donors. A multiplex PCR was run with 60 Vbeta primers and 13 Jbeta primers. TCRdb's copy holds only in-frame clones and misses some; the assay was immunoSEQ multiplex PCR. The repertoire table contains about 39,000 clones. Sequenced input: PBMCs. These receptors were taken from a woman aged 30 to 39 in good health and CMV-seropositive.

J is TRBJ1-1 and V is TRBV7-9; 8 bases agree with TRBD1. J lost 4 bases, V lost 6 bases, and 4 bases had no gene match. The CDR3 runs 13 residues. The germline V gene has CDR1 SEHNR and CDR2 FQNEAQ (reference sequence). CDR3 residues: CASRRQGSTEAFF. Written as DNA, the CDR3 is TGTGCCAGCAGGAGACAGGGGAGCACTGAAGCTTTCTTT.

The chain recombines TRBV7-2 with TRBJ2-7; 14 bases are shared with TRBD2. Losses at the gene ends were 10 bases for V and 4 bases for J; bases not matched to a gene: 9. This CDR3 comprises 15 residues. Germline values: CDR1 SGHTA, CDR2 FQGNSA. Here the CDR3 reads CATHPTSGGAYEQYF. The CDR3 DNA sequence: TGTGCCACCCACCCGACTAGCGGGGGGGCTTACGAGCAGTACTTC.

This chain joins TRBV4-1 and TRBJ2-5, with TRBD1 identical over 10 bases. The ends lost 2 bases at V and 2 bases at J; junction bases unmatched: 5. CDR3 size: 16 residues. The V gene's germline CDR1 is MGHRA and CDR2 YSYEKL. CDR3 sequence: CASSQPMDRGQETQYF. CDR3 in DNA: TGCGCCAGCAGCCAACCTATGGACAGGGGGCAAGAGACCCAGTACTTC.

This sequence joins TRBV28 and TRBJ2-3, with unresolved D. Trimming shortened V by 3 bases and J by 4 bases, and 8 bases separated the two germline ends. Looked up from germline, CDR1 is MDHEN and CDR2 is SYDVKM. The CDR3 is 13 amino acids. CDR3 DNA: TGTGCCAGCAGTTTCGTCACGGCAGATACGCAGTATTTT. This sequence encodes CASSFVTADTQYF.

V and J are TRBV2 and TRBJ2-7; D is perhaps TRBD1 (6 bases). Trimming took off 2 bases at V and 6 bases at J, with 14 bases between the two ends. Germline CDR1 is SNHLY and CDR2 is FYNNEI. The CDR3 loop spans 14 amino acids. The CDR3 loop is CASSEPLQGPEQYF. In DNA, the CDR3 is TGTGCCAGCAGTGAACCGTTACAGGGCCCCGAGCAGTACTTC.

The chain couples TRBV4-2 to TRBJ2-1; 7 positions agree with TRBD2. The germline CDR1 and CDR2 sequences are LGHNA and YNFKEQ. The CDR3 is 16 residues long. Trimming removed 3 bases from V and 6 bases from J; junction bases left unmatched: 11. The CDR3 loop reads CASSQLGGGRGNEQFF. CDR3 DNA sequence: TGTGCCAGCAGCCAGCTGGGGGGGGGTCGGGGCAATGAGCAGTTCTTC.

This chain joins TRBV19 and TRBJ1-2, with D possibly TRBD1 on 5 matching bases. CDR1 is LNHDA and CDR2 is SQIVND in the germline V gene (reference sequence). The CDR3 consists of 14 residues. The ends were cut back, 6 bases at V and 2 bases at J, with 13 bases in the middle. CDR3 in DNA: TGTGCCAGTAGCGTAACGGGGGGGAACTATGGCTACACCTTC. Residues: CASSVTGGNYGYTF.

This chain links TRBV9 with TRBJ2-1; a possible D gene is TRBD1 (5 bases). Germline V gene data show CDR1 as SGDLS and CDR2 as YYNGEE. This CDR3 contains 10 residues. The V and J ends lost 4 bases and 16 bases respectively, with 12 bases between them. In nucleotides, the CDR3 is TGTGCCAGCAGCCCTAGGCAGGGATTCTTC. Translation gives CASSPRQGFF.

V and J are TRBV15 and TRBJ1-2, with TRBD1 as a possible D gene (6 bases). Trimming pared 3 bases from V and 6 bases from J, leaving 23 bases between. Germline V gene lookup returns CDR1 LNHNV and CDR2 YYDKDF (reference sequence). The CDR3 totals 17 residues. The CDR3 DNA is TGTGCCACCAGCAGCTACGCATTCCGGGACACTCCCGATGGCTACACCTTC. This sequence encodes CATSSYAFRDTPDGYTF.

The chain couples TRBV20-1 to TRBJ1-1, with D unresolved. Trimming removed 3 bases from V and 8 bases from J, with 10 bases in between. CDR3 length: 11 residues. The V gene's germline CDR1 is DFQATT and CDR2 SNEGSKA (reference sequence). The DNA of the CDR3 is TGCAGTGCTAGTTCCGGAGTCGAAGCTTTCTTT. This translates into CSASSGVEAFF.

The rearrangement uses TRBV5-1 and TRBJ1-2; 7 nucleotides align to TRBD1. Trimming at V came to 3 bases and at J to 2 bases, leaving 4 bases not matched to a gene. This CDR3 contains 14 residues. Germline V CDR1 and CDR2: SGHRS, YFSETQ. DNA for the CDR3: TGCGCCAGCAGCTACGGACAGGACAACTATGGCTACACCTTC. This sequence encodes CASSYGQDNYGYTF.

CDR3 bases: TGTGCCTGGTCGGGACAGATAAACTATGGCTACACCTTC. This sequence encodes CAWSGQINYGYTF. The rearrangement uses TRBV30 and TRBJ1-2, with 7 nucleotides matching TRBD1. Germline V gene lookup returns CDR1 GTSNPN and CDR2 SVGIG (reference sequence). The CDR3 runs to 13 residues. V shed 5 bases and J 2 bases; nucleotides not matched to a gene: 5.

The gene calls are TRBV27 and TRBJ2-5; no clear D. The J call may be faulty, since TRBJ2-7 better matches the DNA end. Germline values: CDR1 MNHEY, CDR2 SMNVEV (reference sequence). CDR3 size: 14 residues. In nucleotides, the CDR3 is TGTGCCAGCAGTTTCGCCATAAGCTCCTACGAGCAGTACTTC. Amino acids: CASSFAISSYEQYF.

This chain connects TRBV7-6 to TRBJ2-1; tentatively, D is TRBD2 (7 bases). The length of the CDR3 is 15 residues. Trimming stripped 1 base from V and 8 bases from J, with 15 bases between. Germline CDR1 is SGHVS and CDR2 is FNYEAQ. The DNA of the CDR3 is TGTGCCAGCAGCTTAGATGGGGGGGCATGGCATGAGCAGTTCTTC. The encoded protein is CASSLDGGAWHEQFF.

The chain links TRBV11-2 to TRBJ2-3; 8 nucleotides line up with TRBD2. Trimming removed 7 bases from V and 8 bases from J; junction bases left unmatched: 5. CDR1 SGHAT and CDR2 FQNNGV come from the germline V gene. The CDR3 runs 12 residues. This chain's CDR3 is CASTLGLATQYF. In DNA, the CDR3 is TGTGCCAGCACCCTTGGACTAGCTACGCAGTATTTT.